The 7 T cell receptor beta chains in this list originate from one sample, sequenced in a study of blood T cell repertoires in COVID-19. Libraries were prepared by immunoSEQ multiplex PCR; TCRdb keeps only in-frame clonotypes and omits some of them. The table has about 240,000 clones, roughly 87% seen once. Sequencing input: peripheral blood. The receptor set was obtained from a man aged 55-75 years who had recovered from COVID-19.

The rearrangement uses TRBV7-8 and TRBJ1-1; 8 bases align to TRBD1. From germline, CDR1 is SGHVS and CDR2 FQNEAQ. CDR3 length: 15 residues. After removal of 0 bases from V and 4 bases from J, the junction contained 4 bases not matched to a gene. CDR3 in amino acids: CASSLARTGGTEAFF. CDR3 nucleotide sequence: TGTGCCAGCAGCTTAGCCCGTACAGGGGGCACTGAAGCTTTCTTT.

The chain employs TRBV3-1 (or the pseudogene TRBV3-2) and TRBJ1-2; D ambiguous. CDR1 and CDR2 from the germline V gene are LGHDT and YNNKEL (reference sequence). This CDR3 region has 16 residues. Trimming cost V 4 bases and J 6 bases, with 21 bases left between them. CDR3 protein: CASSLLNENFVDGYTF. The CDR3 bases are TGTGCCAGCAGCCTCCTAAACGAGAATTTCGTGGATGGCTACACCTTC.

This chain joins TRBV7-6 and TRBJ2-3, with D tentatively TRBD2 (7 bases). CDR1 and CDR2 from the germline V gene are SGHVS and FNYEAQ. Trimming took 8 bases from V and 2 from J, leaving 23 bases between them. CDR3 length: 17 residues. In nucleotides, the CDR3 is TGTGCCAGCTCTAGAGGGCCAGCGGGACACAACACAGATACGCAGTATTTT. Residues: CASSRGPAGHNTDTQYF.

The chain links TRBV5-4 to TRBJ2-1, with 10 bases matching TRBD2. The germline gives CDR1 SGHNT, CDR2 YYREEE (reference sequence). The CDR3 sequence is 14 residues long. J gave up 10 bases and V 4 bases, and 8 bases lay outside the gene matches. DNA for the CDR3: TGTGCCAGCAGCCAAGCGGGGGGGCCATACGAGCAGTTCTTC. This encodes CASSQAGGPYEQFF.

This chain joins TRBV7-9 and TRBJ2-5; D is unresolved. The germline gives CDR1 SEHNR, CDR2 FQNEAQ (reference sequence). Trimming removed 4 bases at V and 7 bases at J, with 16 bases between. The CDR3 runs 14 residues. The CDR3 DNA sequence: TGTGCCAGCAGCTCCGAGTCTTTTTTGCGGACCCAGTACTTC. As protein: CASSSESFLRTQYF.

V is TRBV6-5 and J is TRBJ2-1, with D maybe TRBD1 (5 bases). Per the germline V gene, CDR1 is MNHEY and CDR2 is SVGAGI. The CDR3 totals 13 residues. The ends were cut back, 8 bases at V and 0 bases at J, with 8 bases in the middle. CDR3 nucleotide sequence: TGTGCCAGCGGGCAGGGCTCCTACAATGAGCAGTTCTTC. Its translation: CASGQGSYNEQFF.

Here the CDR3 reads CASSERIGTPSTDTQYF. Here the CDR3 DNA reads TGTGCCAGCAGCGAGAGAATCGGGACACCGAGCACAGATACGCAGTATTTT. V is TRBV9 and J is TRBJ2-3; D possibly corresponds to TRBD1 (6 bases). This CDR3 is built from 17 residues. CDR1 is SGDLS, CDR2 YYNGEE, per germline. The V gene lost 3 bases and the J gene lost 0 bases, with 17 bases spanning the gap.